This T cell receptor (beta chain) was observed in a study of CD8 T cells in Susac syndrome (dated by TCRdb to the late 2010s). In terms of the full investigation: The study used repertoire sequencing to test whether antigen drove CD8+ T cell activation and differentiation in Susac syndrome. On the study overall, not on this receptor specifically: The number of individuals in the TCR sequencing and HLA analysis was recognized as being relatively small.

Peripheral blood CD8+ and CD4+ T cells from healthy donors, Susac syndrome patients and multiple sclerosis patients were profiled using high-throughput TCR beta sequencing. Multiple sclerosis controls were treatment-naive patients with stable or active relapsing-remitting disease fulfilling revised McDonald criteria. Bulk CD8+ and CD4+ T cells were purified magnetically by negative isolation, whereas CD8+ TEMRA cells were enriched by FACS. Blood was collected in EDTA tubes and processed within 24 hours, with PBMCs isolated through density gradient centrifugation. PBMCs intended for TCR sequencing were cryopreserved in liquid nitrogen and were subsequently thawed in a 37 degrees C water bath. Purity of sorted or isolated CD4+, CD8+ and CD8+ TEMRA cells was at least 90%. According to the germline V gene, CDR1 reads SGHRS and CDR2 reads YFSETQ. Measured from the cysteine to the phenylalanine, the CDR3 is 15 residues long. This entry keeps only the CDR3 DNA: 45 bases, framed from base 1. Clipping removes 2 bases from V and 6 bases from J, with 6 as the unmatched junction base count.

RNA was extracted using the RNeasy kit, and roughly 0.45 to 1 ug of the RNA was reverse transcribed with random hexamers. The immunoSEQ multiplex PCR assay, covering 54 Vbeta and 13 Jbeta segments, was used to amplify TCR beta CDR3 regions. PCR amplification bias was corrected by using a synthetic template baseline for primer optimization and computational correction. As for the original processing: Reads were annotated to V, D and J genes according to IMGT and were analyzed with immunoSEQ Analyzer, with only productive sequences retained. Clonality was calculated as one minus the Shannon entropy normalized by log2 of the number of productive unique sequences. Public and private clones were assessed among the 100 most prevalent clones of each patient and control. Clones were defined as Susac-specific when absent from the healthy and MS cohorts, from fewer than 1,200 published viral clones and from other ImmuneACCESS disease sequences. TCRdb reprocessing: public reads trimmed at Q25 with fastp, clones called with MiXCR, in-frame beta chains kept. Each CDR3 protein appears once, grouped with its most common genes and DNA. TCRdb assigned the V and J calls; the authors' analysis was not used. This sample has about 210,000 distinct CDR3 sequences in its table, and 95% of those were observed once. About 0.091% of the sample belongs to the ten largest clones.

In regard to this clonotype: Which antigen it targets is not known. The sample holds no much larger clone one base away, and base qualities are not on file.

The chain couples TRBV5-1 to TRBJ2-1, with TRBD2 identical over 9 junction bases. Input material: CD4+ T cells from PBMCs. The source of this sequence is a human donor with multiple sclerosis. The CDR3 in this case is CASSFSGRLVNEQFF. The base sequence is TGCGCCAGCAGCTTCAGCGGGAGGCTTGTCAATGAGCAGTTCTTC.